This passage covers 3 T cell receptor beta chains from one sample sequenced in a study of blood T cell repertoires in COVID-19. Measured with immunoSEQ multiplex PCR; TCRdb has only the in-frame clones, and not every one. The sample records 14,000 or so clones, less than 95% being singletons. Sequencing was performed on peripheral blood. Receptors originate from a human donor in a cohort sampled during active COVID-19.

The J gene is TRBJ2-1, the V gene TRBV6-5; 10 nucleotides align to TRBD2. The CDR3 totals 16 residues. Germline values: CDR1 MNHEY, CDR2 SVGAGI. V dropped 2 bases and J dropped 8; count of bases not matched to a gene: 9. CDR3 sequence reads: CASSYQGTSGIDEQFF. DNA of the CDR3: TGTGCCAGCAGTTACCAGGGTACTAGCGGGATCGATGAGCAGTTCTTC.

J is TRBJ2-3 and V is TRBV2; tentative D call: TRBD2 (7 bases). This CDR3 has 15 amino acids. The germline CDR1 and CDR2 sequences are SNHLY and FYNNEI. Trimming pared 4 bases from V and 1 base from J, leaving 12 bases between. CDR3 coding DNA: TGTGCCAGCAGTGTTTTAGGGGGGGGCACAGATACGCAGTATTTT. Its protein product is CASSVLGGGTDTQYF.

The chain uses TRBV4-1 and TRBJ1-5; possibly TRBD1 for D (5 bases). The V and J ends lost 0 bases and 2 bases respectively, with 8 bases between them. Germline V gene lookup returns CDR1 MGHRA and CDR2 YSYEKL. The CDR3 spans 15 residues. The CDR3 region has the DNA TGCGCCAGCAGCCAAGATCCGACAGGCAATCAGCCCCAGCATTTT. Amino acid sequence: CASSQDPTGNQPQHF.